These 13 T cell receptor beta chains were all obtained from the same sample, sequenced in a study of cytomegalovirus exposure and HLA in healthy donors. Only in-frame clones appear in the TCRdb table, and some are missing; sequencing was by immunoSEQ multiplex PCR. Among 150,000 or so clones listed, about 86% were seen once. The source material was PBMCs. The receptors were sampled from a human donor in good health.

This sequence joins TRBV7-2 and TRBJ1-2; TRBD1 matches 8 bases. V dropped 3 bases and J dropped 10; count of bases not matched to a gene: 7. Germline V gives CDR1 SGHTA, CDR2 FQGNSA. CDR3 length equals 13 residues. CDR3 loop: CASSFENRGDYTF. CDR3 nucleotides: TGTGCCAGCAGCTTCGAAAACAGGGGGGACTACACCTTC.

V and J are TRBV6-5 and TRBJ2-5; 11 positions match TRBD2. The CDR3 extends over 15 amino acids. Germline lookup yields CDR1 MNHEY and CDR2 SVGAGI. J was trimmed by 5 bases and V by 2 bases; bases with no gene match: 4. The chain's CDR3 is CASSYLAGGRETQYF. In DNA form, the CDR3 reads TGTGCCAGCAGTTACCTAGCGGGAGGCCGGGAGACCCAGTACTTC.

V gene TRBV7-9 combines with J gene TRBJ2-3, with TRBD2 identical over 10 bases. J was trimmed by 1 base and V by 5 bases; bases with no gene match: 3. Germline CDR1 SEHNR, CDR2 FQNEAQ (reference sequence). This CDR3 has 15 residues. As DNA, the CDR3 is TGTGCCAGCAGCCCCCTAGCGGGGGGCACAGATACGCAGTATTTT. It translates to CASSPLAGGTDTQYF.

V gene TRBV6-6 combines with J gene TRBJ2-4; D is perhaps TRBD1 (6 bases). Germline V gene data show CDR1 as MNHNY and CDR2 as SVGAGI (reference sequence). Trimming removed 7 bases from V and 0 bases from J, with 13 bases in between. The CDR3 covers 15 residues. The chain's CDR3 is CASMNGQLAKNIQYF. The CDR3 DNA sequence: TGTGCCAGCATGAATGGACAGCTAGCCAAAAACATTCAGTACTTC.

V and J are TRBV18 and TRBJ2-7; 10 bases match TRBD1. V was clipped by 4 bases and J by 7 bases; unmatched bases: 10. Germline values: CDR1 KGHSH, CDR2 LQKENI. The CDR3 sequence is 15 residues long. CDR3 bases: TGTGCCAGCTCACGGACAGGGGGAATGGATGGGGAGCAGTACTTC. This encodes CASSRTGGMDGEQYF.

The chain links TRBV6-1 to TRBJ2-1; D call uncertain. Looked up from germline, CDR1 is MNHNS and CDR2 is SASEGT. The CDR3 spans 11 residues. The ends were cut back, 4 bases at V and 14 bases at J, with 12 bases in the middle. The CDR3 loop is CASSVEWRKFF. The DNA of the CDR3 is TGTGCCAGCAGTGTGGAGTGGAGAAAGTTCTTC.

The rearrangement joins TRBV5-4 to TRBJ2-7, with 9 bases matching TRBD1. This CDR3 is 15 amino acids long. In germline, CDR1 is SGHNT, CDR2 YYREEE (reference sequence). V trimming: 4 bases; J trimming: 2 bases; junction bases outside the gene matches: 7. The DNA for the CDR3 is TGTGCCAGCAGCGCGGACAGGGGACCCACCTACGAGCAGTACTTC. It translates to CASSADRGPTYEQYF.

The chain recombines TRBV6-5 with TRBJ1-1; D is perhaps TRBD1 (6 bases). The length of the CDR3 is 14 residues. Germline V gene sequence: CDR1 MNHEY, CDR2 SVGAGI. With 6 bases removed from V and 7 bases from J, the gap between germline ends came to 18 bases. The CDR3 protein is CASSLTFGQFEAFF. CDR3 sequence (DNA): TGTGCCAGCAGCCTTACTTTCGGACAGTTTGAAGCTTTCTTT.

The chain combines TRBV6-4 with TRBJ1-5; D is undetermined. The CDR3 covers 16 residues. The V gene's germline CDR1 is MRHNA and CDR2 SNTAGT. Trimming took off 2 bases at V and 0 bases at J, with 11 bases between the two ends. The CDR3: CASSDPGRLSNQPQHF. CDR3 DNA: TGTGCCAGCAGTGACCCGGGAAGGCTTAGCAATCAGCCCCAGCATTTT.

The CDR3 sequence is CASSLGQGSYNEQFF. CDR3 nucleotides: TGTGCCAGCAGCTTAGGACAGGGATCCTACAATGAGCAGTTCTTC. The chain combines TRBV7-2 with TRBJ2-1; 7 bases align to TRBD1. CDR3 length: 15 amino acids. The germline gives CDR1 SGHTA, CDR2 FQGNSA. Germline trimming cut 1 base from V and 1 base from J; bases unmatched to any gene: 1.

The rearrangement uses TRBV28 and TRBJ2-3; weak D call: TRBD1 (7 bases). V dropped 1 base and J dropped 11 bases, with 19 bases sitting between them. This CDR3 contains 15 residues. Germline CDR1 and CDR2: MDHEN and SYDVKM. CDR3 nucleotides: TGTGCCAGCAGTTTATATAAGGGGGCGGGGCCGCAGCAGTATTTT. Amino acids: CASSLYKGAGPQQYF.

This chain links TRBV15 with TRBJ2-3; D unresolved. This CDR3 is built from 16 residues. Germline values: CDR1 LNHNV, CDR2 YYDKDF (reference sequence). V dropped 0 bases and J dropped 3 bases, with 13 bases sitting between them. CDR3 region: CATSRDYGGGTDTQYF. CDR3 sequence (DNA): TGTGCCACCAGCAGAGATTATGGCGGTGGAACAGATACGCAGTATTTT.

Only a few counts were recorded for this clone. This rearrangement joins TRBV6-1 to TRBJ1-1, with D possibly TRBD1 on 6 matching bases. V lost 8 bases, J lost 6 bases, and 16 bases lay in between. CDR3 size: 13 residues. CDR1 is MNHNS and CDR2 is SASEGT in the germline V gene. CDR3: CASATGMESEAFF. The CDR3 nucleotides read TGTGCCAGCGCGACAGGTATGGAATCTGAAGCTTTCTTT.